This TCR beta chain was recorded in a study of shared clonotypes between healthy human individuals. Overall study findings and caveats: Non-shared clonotypes had lower generation probabilities than clonotypes shared by all four sorted-subset donors. Clonotype sharing among donors likely depends on sequencing depth. Limitation of the genetic and exposure-history diversity represented came from the few donors.

Template for every sorted-subset replicate PCR totaled approximately 0.2 ug DNA, about 30,000 T cell genomes. Clones were sequenced by immunoSEQ multiplex PCR, and TCRdb holds only the in-frame ones, with some missing. Here the sample spans about 2.2 million clones, more than 85% being singletons. Details on this clone: Its matching antigen is unknown.

Naive CD8 cells lacked CD45RO, underwent positive selection for CCR7 and left out terminally differentiated effector memory CD45RA+ cells. V lost 1 base, J lost 3 bases, and 19 bases lay in between. Germline V CDR1 and CDR2: MGHRA, YSYEKL. CDR3 length equals 17 residues. The chain recombines TRBV4-1 with TRBJ2-7; D perhaps matches TRBD1 (5 bases). The sequencing sample was made of naive CD8+ T cells from PBMCs. The origin of this receptor is a man between 18 and 35 years old in good health. Some clones in this sample may be carry-over from other donors' samples. CDR3: CASSQVGWGPNYYEQYF. The CDR3 nucleotides are TGCGCCAGCAGCCAAGTAGGCTGGGGCCCGAATTACTACGAGCAGTACTTC.